Sequencing of this TCR beta chain was carried out in a study of identical twins. CDR1 and CDR2 from the germline V gene are LNHNV and YYDKDF (reference sequence). V lost 0 bases and J lost 2, with 5 bases in between. This CDR3 region has 14 residues. Each cDNA held unique molecular identifiers, and template switching gave it a universal primer site. A single record per CDR3 protein comes from TCRdb applying MiXCR to the 5' RACE reads. Of around 340,000 distinct CDR3 sequences listed, about 10% are singletons. This clonotype was seen ten or more times. Its target is unknown. Notes on the study in general: These conclusions were based on statistical analysis (cross-sectional, not following the same donors).

The clonotype originates from a woman in her fifties or sixties in good health. The chain has TRBV15 and TRBJ1-5, with D unclear. Material for sequencing was naive T cells sorted from blood. CDR3 DNA sequence: TGTGCCACCAGCAGAGATCGAGGCAATCAGCCCCAGCATTTT. It translates to CATSRDRGNQPQHF.